The source of this TCR beta chain is a study of T-cell memory formation after mild COVID-19. Per germline, CDR1 SEHNR and CDR2 FQNEAQ (reference sequence). The CDR3 is made up of 13 amino acids. With 5 bases removed from V and 9 bases from J, the gap between germline ends came to 14 bases. On this clonotype itself: Its target is unknown.

TCRdb called the 5' RACE reads again in MiXCR, with one record for every CDR3 protein. Of roughly 240,000 distinct CDR3 sequences listed, 15% to 17% are singletons. Study results and limitations: Day 15 to 85 contracting clones showed balanced CD4/CD8; later expanders leaned CD4+.

This sequence originates from an adult woman who had mild COVID-19 (a few samples of this study predate the infection). Cell type and time point are not known. The gene calls are TRBV7-9 and TRBJ1-5; the D is unclear. Material for sequencing was PBMCs or a T cell subset sorted from them (not recorded which). The CDR3 DNA reads as TGTGCCAGCAGCGTGACCGGGGTGAGGCCCCAGCATTTT. This gives the protein CASSVTGVRPQHF.